This T cell receptor (beta chain) comes out of a study of T cells in Graves' hyperthyroidism and ophthalmopathy. The study, taken as a whole, reports: Most thyroid clonotypes expanded above 0.001 were also detected in blood. Onset of ophthalmopathy came a median approximately 6.5 months after the model predicted it.

The V gene's germline CDR1 is LNHDA and CDR2 SQIVND (reference sequence). CDR3 length: 11 residues. V dropped 8 bases and J dropped 5; count of bases not matched to a gene: 3. The investigators amplified TCR beta CDR3 regions from RNA transcripts. HTBI primers were employed in a first-round RT-PCR of the TCR CDR3. One entry per CDR3 protein results from TCRdb running MiXCR on the multiplex PCR reads. Of under 350,000 distinct CDR3 sequences in the sample, about 21% were seen once. Concerning this clonotype: Its specificity is not known.

The sequence was collected from a woman aged 45-59 years with Graves' hyperthyroidism. Material: blood. The J gene is TRBJ2-7, the V gene TRBV19; 7 bases match TRBD1. CDR3 in amino acids: CASRQGHEQYF. In DNA form, the CDR3 reads TGTGCCAGTCGACAGGGTCACGAGCAGTACTTC.